These 17 T cell receptor beta chains share one sample of origin, sequenced in a study of response to subunit inactivated influenza vaccine. MiXCR, applied by TCRdb to the RT-PCR reads, yields one record per CDR3 protein. The table records some 550,000 distinct CDR3 sequences, under 25% of them present only once. The sample also formed part of further work on T cells expressing NK-cell markers. That investigation notes: 5'RACE template switching with UMIs generated TCR beta cDNA.

The starting material was CD4+ T cells sorted from PBMCs, obtained roughly 12 days after vaccination. The receptors stem from a man aged 45-65 years who received an inactivated influenza vaccine.

V usage is TRBV28 and J usage is TRBJ1-3; 8 bases fit TRBD1. CDR1 and CDR2 (germline): MDHEN, SYDVKM. V lost 4 bases, J lost 8 bases, and 10 bases stayed unmatched. This CDR3 has 15 residues. The CDR3 region has the DNA TGTGCCAGCAGTTCCCCTTTGACAGGGGTAGACACCATATATTTT. Translated: CASSSPLTGVDTIYF.

V is TRBV20-1 and J is TRBJ1-1; 11 positions agree with TRBD1. With V trimmed by 3 bases and J by 3 bases, 9 bases remained unmatched. Per germline, CDR1 DFQATT and CDR2 SNEGSKA (reference sequence). The CDR3 runs to 16 residues. The CDR3 loop is CSARTGTGGKDTEAFF. CDR3 sequence (DNA): TGCAGTGCTAGGACCGGGACAGGGGGGAAGGACACTGAAGCTTTCTTT.

The chain recombines TRBV1 with TRBJ2-1; the table assigns TRBD2, which was not confirmed against the DNA. TRBV1 represents a pseudogene. The CDR3 runs to 19 residues. CDR3 nucleotides: TGCACCAGCAGCCCAAGATCGAGCGGGGGCCCTATCTCCTACAATGAGCAGTTCTTC. Its translation: CTSSPRSSGGPISYNEQFF.

This clonotype was seen at least ten times. The chain joins TRBV24-1 to TRBJ2-1; TRBD1 matches 7 bases. Germline CDR1 and CDR2: KGHDR and SFDVKD. The CDR3 runs to 11 residues. With 10 bases clipped from V and 9 bases from J, the junction kept 5 bases outside the gene matches. The DNA for the CDR3 is TGTGCCACAGACCGACAGGGTGAGCAGTTCTTC. This sequence encodes CATDRQGEQFF.

The chain carries TRBV24-1 and TRBJ2-3, with 11 nucleotides matching TRBD1. The CDR3 length is 15 residues. J lost 6 bases, V lost 5 bases, and 6 bases had no gene match. Germline values: CDR1 KGHDR, CDR2 SFDVKD. The CDR3 DNA is TGTGCCACCAGTGGCTGGACAGGGGGCAAGGATACGCAGTATTTT. Amino acids: CATSGWTGGKDTQYF.

The chain carries TRBV6-4 and TRBJ2-1, with 7 bases lining up with TRBD2. V lost 10 bases and J lost 6; bases outside the gene matches: 9. Germline V gene lookup returns CDR1 MRHNA and CDR2 SNTAGT. The CDR3 sequence is 13 residues long. The DNA for the CDR3 is TGTGCCACCAAACCTTCGGGGGGCAATGAGCAGTTCTTC. Translated, it gives CATKPSGGNEQFF.

This rearrangement joins TRBV28 to TRBJ1-2, with a tentative D call TRBD1 (5 bases). CDR1 is MDHEN, CDR2 SYDVKM, per germline. Trimming took 6 bases from V and 0 from J, leaving 14 bases between them. The CDR3 is 15 residues long. The CDR3 DNA follows: TGTGCCAGCAGCCCGGGGGGGGTAACTAACTATGGCTACACCTTC. It is translated as CASSPGGVTNYGYTF.

This chain connects TRBV6-5 to TRBJ2-4, with a possible D match to TRBD1 (5 bases). Germline-derived CDR1 and CDR2 are MNHEY and SVGAGI. V was cut by 0 bases and J by 7 bases, with 10 bases left in between. The CDR3 loop spans 14 amino acids. The chain's CDR3 is CASSYSVGANIQYF. DNA for the CDR3: TGTGCCAGCAGTTACTCGGTAGGGGCCAACATTCAGTACTTC.

This clonotype was seen a few times. V gene TRBV28 combines with J gene TRBJ2-7; no clear D gene. Germline V gene lookup returns CDR1 MDHEN and CDR2 SYDVKM. V was shortened by 6 bases and J by 5 bases, with 14 bases between the two germline ends. This CDR3 has 13 amino acids. The CDR3 loop reads CASSPPGRDEQYF. CDR3 DNA sequence: TGTGCCAGCAGCCCTCCAGGACGGGACGAGCAGTACTTC.

The chain has TRBV20-1 and TRBJ2-5; the D gene is possibly TRBD1 (6 bases). This CDR3 has 13 amino acids. The germline CDR1 and CDR2 sequences are DFQATT and SNEGSKA (reference sequence). The germline V and J ends were trimmed by 1 base and 5 bases, with 11 bases remaining between them. This CDR3 reads CSARGWQGETQYF. The CDR3 DNA follows: TGCAGTGCTAGAGGGTGGCAGGGGGAGACCCAGTACTTC.

The V gene is TRBV19, the J gene TRBJ2-3, with TRBD1 as a possible D gene (6 bases). V was shortened by 7 bases and J by 2 bases, with 10 bases between the two germline ends. CDR3 size: 13 residues. Germline lookup yields CDR1 LNHDA and CDR2 SQIVND (reference sequence). DNA of the CDR3: TGTGCCAGTAAAAGACAGGACACAGATACGCAGTATTTT. Its protein is CASKRQDTDTQYF.

The chain recombines TRBV11-1 with TRBJ2-3; D is possibly TRBD2 (6 bases). The CDR3 has 14 residues. The V gene's germline CDR1 is SGHAT and CDR2 FQDESV (reference sequence). The ends were cut back, 5 bases at V and 6 bases at J, with 15 bases in the middle. CDR3 bases: TGTGCCAGCAGCCCAAGACTGAGCGGGGATACGCAGTATTTT. Translation gives CASSPRLSGDTQYF.

The J gene is TRBJ2-3, the V gene TRBV5-6; 7 bases line up with TRBD2. Trimming removed 6 bases from V and 1 base from J; junction bases left unmatched: 20. This CDR3 spans 19 amino acids. CDR1 and CDR2 from the germline V gene are SGHDT and YYEEEE. The CDR3 here is CASILFFLVPSGRTDTQYF. The CDR3 coding sequence is TGTGCCAGCATCCTCTTCTTCCTTGTCCCTAGCGGACGCACAGATACGCAGTATTTT.

This chain joins TRBV3-1 and TRBJ2-5; D call uncertain. V was shortened by 2 bases and J by 5 bases, with 12 bases between the two germline ends. Germline-derived CDR1 and CDR2 are LGHDT and YNNKEL (reference sequence). This CDR3 spans 14 amino acids. CDR3 nucleotides: TGTGCCAGCAGCCAAAGCGAAATTTCCGAGACCCAGTACTTC. Translation: CASSQSEISETQYF.

The rearrangement joins TRBV11-2 to TRBJ2-2; D is ambiguous. From germline, CDR1 is SGHAT and CDR2 FQNNGV. CDR3 size: 12 residues. V was shortened by 5 bases and J by 6 bases, with 7 bases between the two germline ends. CDR3 DNA sequence: TGTGCCAGCAGCCCACAGCCCGGGGAGCTGTTTTTT. Its translation: CASSPQPGELFF.

Only a few counts were recorded for this clonotype. This chain links TRBV18 with TRBJ1-1; D unclear. The CDR3 is 15 amino acids. V was shortened by 1 base and J by 2 bases, with 11 bases between the two germline ends. CDR1 is KGHSH, CDR2 LQKENI, per germline. The CDR3 here is CASSPQKGPNTEAFF. Written as DNA, the CDR3 is TGTGCCAGCTCACCACAGAAAGGGCCTAACACTGAAGCTTTCTTT.

This clonotype was detected only a few times. V usage is TRBV6-1 and J usage is TRBJ1-1; 8 bases fit TRBD1. The V gene end was trimmed by 2 bases and the J gene end by 4 bases; junction bases not matched to a gene: 3. The CDR3 spans 14 residues. CDR1 is MNHNS and CDR2 is SASEGT in the germline V gene. CDR3 loop: CASSEQGASTEAFF. CDR3 nucleotide sequence: TGTGCCAGCAGTGAACAGGGGGCCAGCACTGAAGCTTTCTTT.